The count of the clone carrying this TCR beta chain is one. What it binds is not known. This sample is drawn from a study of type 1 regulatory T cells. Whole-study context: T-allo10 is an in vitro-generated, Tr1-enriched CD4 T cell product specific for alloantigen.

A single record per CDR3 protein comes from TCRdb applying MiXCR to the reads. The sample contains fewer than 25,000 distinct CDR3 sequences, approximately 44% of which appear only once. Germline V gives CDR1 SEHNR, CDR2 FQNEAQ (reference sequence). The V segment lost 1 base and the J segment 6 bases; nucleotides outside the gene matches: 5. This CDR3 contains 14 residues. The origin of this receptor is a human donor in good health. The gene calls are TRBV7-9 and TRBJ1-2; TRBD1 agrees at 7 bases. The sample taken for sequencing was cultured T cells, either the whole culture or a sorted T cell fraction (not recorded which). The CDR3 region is CASSLGQGYDGYTF. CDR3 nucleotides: TGTGCCAGCAGCTTAGGACAGGGTTACGATGGCTACACCTTC.